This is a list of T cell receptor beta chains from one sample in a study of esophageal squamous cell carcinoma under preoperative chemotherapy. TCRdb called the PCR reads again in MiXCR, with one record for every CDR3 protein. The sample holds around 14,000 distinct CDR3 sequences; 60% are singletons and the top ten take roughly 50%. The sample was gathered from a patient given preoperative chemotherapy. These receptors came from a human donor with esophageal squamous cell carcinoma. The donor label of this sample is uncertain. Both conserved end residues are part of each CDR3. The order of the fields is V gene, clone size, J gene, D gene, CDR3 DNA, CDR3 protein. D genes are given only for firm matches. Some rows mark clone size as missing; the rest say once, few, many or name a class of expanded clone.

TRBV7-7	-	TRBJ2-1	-	TGTGCTAGCGCAGGGGTTAGGGAGACCCAGTTCTTC	CASAGVRETQFF
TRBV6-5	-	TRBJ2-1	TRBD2	TGTGCCAGCAGATTCACTAGCGGGAGGGAGCAGTTCTTC	CASRFTSGREQFF
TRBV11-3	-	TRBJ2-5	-	TGTGCCAGCAGGTTAGGGGGGAAAGAGACGCAGTACTTC	CASRLGGKETQYF
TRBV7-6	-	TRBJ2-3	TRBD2	TGTGCCAGCAGCCGGGTGGCTAGCGGGATGTCAGATACGCAGTATTTT	CASSRVASGMSDTQYF
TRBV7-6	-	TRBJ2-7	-	TGTGCCAGCAGCCAAAATCCGGGTCCCCAGTACTTC	CASSQNPGPQYF
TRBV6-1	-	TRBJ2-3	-	TGTGCCAGCAGTGAAGCGGGAGCGGGAGATACGCAGTATTTT	CASSEAGAGDTQYF
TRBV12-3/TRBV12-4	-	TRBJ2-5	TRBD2	TGTGCCCAACCACTACGACTAGCGGGAGGAGGGGAGACCCAGTACTTC	CAQPLRLAGGGETQYF
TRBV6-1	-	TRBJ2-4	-	TGTGCCAGCAGTGAAGCGGGGCTGGGAGCCAAAAACATTCAGTACTTC	CASSEAGLGAKNIQYF
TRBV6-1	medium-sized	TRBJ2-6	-	TGTGCCAGCAGGCTGGAGCCCTCGGGGGCCAACGTCCTGACTTTC	CASRLEPSGANVLTF
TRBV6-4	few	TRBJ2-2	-	TGTGCCAGCAGTGAGGGGCGGGACACCGGGGAGCTGTTTTTT	CASSEGRDTGELFF
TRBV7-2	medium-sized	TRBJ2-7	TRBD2	TGTGCCAGCAGCTTAGTGTCTAGCGGGAGTTGGGGTGAGCAGTACTTC	CASSLVSSGSWGEQYF
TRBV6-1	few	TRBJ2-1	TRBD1	TGTGCCAGCAGCCCGATGGCCGGGACAGGGCACAATGAGCAGTTCTTC	CASSPMAGTGHNEQFF
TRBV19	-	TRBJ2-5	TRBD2	TGTGCCAGTAGTTCCCGGGGGGGTCCCCAAGAGACCCAGTACTTC	CASSSRGGPQETQYF
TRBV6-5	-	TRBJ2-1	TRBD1	TGTGCCAGCAGTTACTCCCCGGACAGGGCTGAGACCCAGTTCTTC	CASSYSPDRAETQFF
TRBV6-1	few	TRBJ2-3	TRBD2	TGTGCCAGCAGGGGCAACGGGGGGGACGACGCAGAGACGCAGTATTTC	CASRGNGGDDAETQYF
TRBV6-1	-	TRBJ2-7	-	TGTGCCAGCAGTGAAGGAGCAGGGGGGAGCTCCTACAATGAGCAGTACTTC	CASSEGAGGSSYNEQYF
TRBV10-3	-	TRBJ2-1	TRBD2	TGTGCCACTTACGCCAGGGGTCCCCAGACTAGCGGAAAATACAATGAGCAGTTCTTC	CATYARGPQTSGKYNEQFF